The source of this T cell receptor (beta chain) is a study of T cells in tuberculosis. Background on the study: This South African cohort compared adolescents with or without latent tuberculosis against adults with active tuberculosis.

With V trimmed by 10 bases and J by 5 bases, 14 bases remained unmatched. This CDR3 spans 14 amino acids. Germline CDR1 reads MNHEY; CDR2 reads SVGAGI. Study-wide results and limits: Active tuberculosis TCR-alpha repertoires lay closer to GMM-specific TCRs than IGRA-negative controls, suggesting clonal expansion.

Libraries were prepared by immunoSEQ multiplex PCR; TCRdb keeps only in-frame clonotypes and omits some of them. The sample has 30,000 to 35,000 clones, about 90% seen once. Indicated time point: new active TB diagnosis, blood taken before or within 7 days of starting treatment. Concerning this clone itself: The antigen is not known.

Source: PBMCs, taken at tuberculosis diagnosis. This chain links TRBV6-5 with TRBJ2-7; TRBD2 matches at 7 bases. The receptor was derived from an adult with tuberculosis. The CDR3 protein is CATIRAGVINEQYF. CDR3 nucleotides: TGTGCCACCATCAGGGCGGGGGTAATCAACGAGCAGTACTTC.